This T cell receptor beta chain was sequenced during a study of monozygotic twins with inflammatory bowel disease. General observations from the study: IBD-affected twins scored below their healthy co-twins in TCRbeta diversity (inverse Simpson).

The CDR3 covers 13 residues. Germline lookup yields CDR1 SGHDN and CDR2 FVKESK. For this clonotype: Its cognate antigen is unknown.

Researchers used template switching to add UMIs featuring a 6-nucleotide sample barcode. TCRalpha and TCRbeta cDNA was put through two nested PCRs of approximately 17 and 9 cycles. TCRdb reanalyzed the 5' RACE reads, giving one entry per CDR3 protein sequence and no DNA. The listing records 300,000 to 400,000 distinct CDR3 sequences. V usage is TRBV14 and J usage is TRBJ2-7; TCRdb outputs TRBD1, but without DNA this stays unchecked. Sequencing used blood. The receptor was isolated from a human donor with ulcerative colitis or Crohn's disease, or a healthy co-twin of an affected twin (not recorded which). CDR3: CASTTHPAHEQYF.